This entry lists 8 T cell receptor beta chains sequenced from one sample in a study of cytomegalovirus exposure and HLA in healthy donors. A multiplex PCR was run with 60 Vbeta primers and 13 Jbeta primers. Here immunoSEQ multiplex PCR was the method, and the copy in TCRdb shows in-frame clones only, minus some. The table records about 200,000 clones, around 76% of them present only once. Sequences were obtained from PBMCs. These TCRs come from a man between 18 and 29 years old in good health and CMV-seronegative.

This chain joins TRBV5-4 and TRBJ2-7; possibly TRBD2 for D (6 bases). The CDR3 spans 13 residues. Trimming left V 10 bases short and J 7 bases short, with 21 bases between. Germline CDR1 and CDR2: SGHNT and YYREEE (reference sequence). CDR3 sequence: CAQRQGPAGEQYF. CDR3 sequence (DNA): TGTGCCCAAAGACAAGGTCCGGCGGGGGAGCAGTACTTC.

As DNA, the CDR3 is TGTGCCACCAGCAGGGACAGGGGGCGCGATCAGCCCCAGCATTTT. Residues: CATSRDRGRDQPQHF. V and J are TRBV15 and TRBJ1-5; 11 nucleotides match TRBD1. V was pared by 3 bases and J by 5 bases, with 3 bases of the junction left unmatched. The CDR3 is 15 amino acids. The germline V gene has CDR1 LNHNV and CDR2 YYDKDF (reference sequence).

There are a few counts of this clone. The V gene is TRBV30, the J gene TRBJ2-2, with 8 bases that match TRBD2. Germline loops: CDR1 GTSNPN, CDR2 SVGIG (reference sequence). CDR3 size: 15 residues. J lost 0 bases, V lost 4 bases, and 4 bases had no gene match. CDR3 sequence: CAWTGGRSNTGELFF. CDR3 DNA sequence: TGTGCCTGGACGGGCGGGAGGTCGAACACCGGGGAGCTGTTTTTT.

The CDR3, as DNA: TGTGCCAGCAGCTTACGAGTCGTGGGCTACACCTTC. This codes for CASSLRVVGYTF. The chain combines TRBV5-8 with TRBJ1-2; D not certain. With 2 bases removed from V and 8 bases from J, the gap between germline ends came to 10 bases. Germline loops: CDR1 SGHTS, CDR2 YDEGEE. The CDR3 is 12 amino acids.

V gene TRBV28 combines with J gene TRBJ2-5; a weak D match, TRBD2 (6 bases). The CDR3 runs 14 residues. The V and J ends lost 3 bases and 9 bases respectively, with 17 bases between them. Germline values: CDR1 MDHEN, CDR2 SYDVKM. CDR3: CASSFYRRGGAQYF. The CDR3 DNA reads TGTGCCAGCAGTTTTTACAGGAGGGGAGGTGCCCAGTACTTC.

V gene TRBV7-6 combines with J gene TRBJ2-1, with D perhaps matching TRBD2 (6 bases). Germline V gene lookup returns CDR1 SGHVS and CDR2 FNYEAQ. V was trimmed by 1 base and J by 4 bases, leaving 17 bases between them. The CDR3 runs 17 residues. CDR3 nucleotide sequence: TGTGCCAGCAGCTTAGTTCCCTCCAGTGGGGGGTACAATGAGCAGTTCTTC. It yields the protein CASSLVPSSGGYNEQFF.

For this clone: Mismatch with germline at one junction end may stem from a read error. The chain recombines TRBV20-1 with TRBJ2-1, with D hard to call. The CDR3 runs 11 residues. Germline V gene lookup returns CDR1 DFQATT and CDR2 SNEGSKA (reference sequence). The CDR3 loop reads CSARGYDEQFF. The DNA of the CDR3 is TGCAGTGCTAGGGGCTACGATGAGCAGTTCTTC.

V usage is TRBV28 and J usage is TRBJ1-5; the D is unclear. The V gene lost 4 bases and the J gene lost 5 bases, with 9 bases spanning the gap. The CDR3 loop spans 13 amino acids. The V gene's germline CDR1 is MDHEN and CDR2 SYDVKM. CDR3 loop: CASSSGNYQPQHF. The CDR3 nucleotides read TGTGCCAGCAGTTCCGGGAACTATCAGCCCCAGCATTTT.